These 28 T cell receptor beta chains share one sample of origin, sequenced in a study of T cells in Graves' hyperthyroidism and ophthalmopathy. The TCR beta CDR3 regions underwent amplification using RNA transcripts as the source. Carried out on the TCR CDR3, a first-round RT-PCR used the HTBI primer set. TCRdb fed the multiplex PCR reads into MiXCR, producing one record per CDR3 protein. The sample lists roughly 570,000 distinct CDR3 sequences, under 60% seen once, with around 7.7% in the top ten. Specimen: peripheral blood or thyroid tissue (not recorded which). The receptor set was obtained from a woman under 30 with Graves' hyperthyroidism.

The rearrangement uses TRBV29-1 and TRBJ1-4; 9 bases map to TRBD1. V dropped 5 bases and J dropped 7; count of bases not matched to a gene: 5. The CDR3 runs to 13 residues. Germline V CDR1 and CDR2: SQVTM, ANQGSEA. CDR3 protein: CSVTGQGLEKLFF. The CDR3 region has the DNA TGCAGCGTTACTGGACAGGGGCTTGAAAAACTGTTTTTT.

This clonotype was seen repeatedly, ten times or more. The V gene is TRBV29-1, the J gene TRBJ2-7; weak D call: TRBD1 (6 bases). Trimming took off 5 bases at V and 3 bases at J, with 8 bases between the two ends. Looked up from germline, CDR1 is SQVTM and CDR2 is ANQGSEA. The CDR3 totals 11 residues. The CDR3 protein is CSVRDNYEQYF. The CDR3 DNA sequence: TGCAGCGTTCGGGACAACTACGAGCAGTACTTC.

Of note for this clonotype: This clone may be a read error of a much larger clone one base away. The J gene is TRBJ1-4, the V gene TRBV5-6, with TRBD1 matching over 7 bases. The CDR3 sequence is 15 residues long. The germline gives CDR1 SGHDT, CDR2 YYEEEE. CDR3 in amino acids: CARSLKEQSGQLILF. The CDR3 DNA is TGTGCCCGCAGCTTAAAAGAACAATCGGGACAGCTCATCCTTTTT.

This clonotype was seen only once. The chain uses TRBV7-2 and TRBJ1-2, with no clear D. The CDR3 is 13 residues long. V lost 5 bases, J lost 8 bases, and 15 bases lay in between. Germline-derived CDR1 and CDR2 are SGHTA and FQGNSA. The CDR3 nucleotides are TGTGCCAGCAGCGACCTCACCATGGGCGGCTACACCTTC. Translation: CASSDLTMGGYTF.

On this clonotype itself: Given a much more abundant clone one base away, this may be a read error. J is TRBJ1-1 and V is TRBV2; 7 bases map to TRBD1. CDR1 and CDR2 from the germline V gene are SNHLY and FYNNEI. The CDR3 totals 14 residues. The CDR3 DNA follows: TGTGGCAGCAGTGAGACAGGGATGGACACTGAAGCTTTCTTT. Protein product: CGSSETGMDTEAFF.

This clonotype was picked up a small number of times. Written as DNA, the CDR3 is TGTGCCAGCAGTTTGCCCCCCGACAGGGGAAATTCACCCCTCCACTTT. Protein: CASSLPPDRGNSPLHF. The chain has TRBV6-5 and TRBJ1-6; 8 bases map to TRBD1. From germline, CDR1 is MNHEY and CDR2 SVGAGI. The CDR3 spans 16 residues. J gave up 7 bases and V 4 bases, and 9 bases lay outside the gene matches.

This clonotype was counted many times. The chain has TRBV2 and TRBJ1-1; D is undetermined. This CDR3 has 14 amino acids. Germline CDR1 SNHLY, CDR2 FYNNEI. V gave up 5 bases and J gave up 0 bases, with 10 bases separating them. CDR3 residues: CASSKQGMNTEAFF. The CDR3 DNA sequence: TGTGCCAGCAGTAAGCAAGGGATGAACACTGAAGCTTTCTTT.

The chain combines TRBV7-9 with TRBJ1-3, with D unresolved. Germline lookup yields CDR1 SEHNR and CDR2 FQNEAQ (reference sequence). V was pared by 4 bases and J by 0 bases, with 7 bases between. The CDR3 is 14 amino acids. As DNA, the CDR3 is TGTGCCAGCAGCTCCATAAGCTCTGGAAACACCATATATTTT. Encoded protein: CASSSISSGNTIYF.

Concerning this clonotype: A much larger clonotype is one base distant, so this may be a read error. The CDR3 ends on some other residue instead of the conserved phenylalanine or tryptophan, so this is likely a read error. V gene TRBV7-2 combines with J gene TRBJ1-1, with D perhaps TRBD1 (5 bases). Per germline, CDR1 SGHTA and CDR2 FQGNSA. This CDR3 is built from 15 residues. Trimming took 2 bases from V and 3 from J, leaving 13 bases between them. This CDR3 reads CASSLQGLGYTEAFL. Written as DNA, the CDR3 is TGTGCCAGCAGCTTACAGGGCCTGGGGTACACTGAAGCTTTCCTT.

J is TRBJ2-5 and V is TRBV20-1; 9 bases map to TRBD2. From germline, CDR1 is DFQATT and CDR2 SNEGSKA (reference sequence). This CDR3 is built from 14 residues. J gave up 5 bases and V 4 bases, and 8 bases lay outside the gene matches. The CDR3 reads CSAISAGGLETQYF. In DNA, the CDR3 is TGCAGTGCTATATCAGCGGGAGGCTTGGAGACCCAGTACTTC.

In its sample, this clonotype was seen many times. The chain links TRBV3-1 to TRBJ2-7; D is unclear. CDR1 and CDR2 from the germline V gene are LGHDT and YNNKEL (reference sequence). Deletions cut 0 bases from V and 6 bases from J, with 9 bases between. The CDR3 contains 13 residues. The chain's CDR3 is CASSQDRQTEQYF. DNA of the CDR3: TGTGCCAGCAGCCAAGATCGCCAGACCGAGCAGTACTTC.

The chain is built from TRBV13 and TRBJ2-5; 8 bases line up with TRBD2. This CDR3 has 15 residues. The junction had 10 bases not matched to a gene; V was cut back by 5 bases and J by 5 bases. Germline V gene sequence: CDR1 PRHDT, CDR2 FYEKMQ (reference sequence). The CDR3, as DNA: TGTGCCAGCAGCACCATAGCGGGATGGGTGGAGACCCAGTACTTC. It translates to CASSTIAGWVETQYF.

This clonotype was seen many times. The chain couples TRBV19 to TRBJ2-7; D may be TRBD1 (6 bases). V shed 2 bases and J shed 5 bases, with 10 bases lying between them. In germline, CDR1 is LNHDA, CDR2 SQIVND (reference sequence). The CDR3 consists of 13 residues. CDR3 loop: CASSISRGNEQYF. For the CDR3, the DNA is TGTGCCAGTAGTATATCCAGGGGCAACGAGCAGTACTTC.

The CDR3 nucleotides are TGCGCCAGCAGTGATTCGGTGGATACGCAGTATTTT. Translated: CASSDSVDTQYF. The gene calls are TRBV10-1 and TRBJ2-3; D remains ambiguous. This CDR3 has 12 residues. Between the trimmed V and J ends, which lost 3 bases and 6 bases, there was a span of 7 bases. Per germline, CDR1 WNHNN and CDR2 SYGVQD (reference sequence).

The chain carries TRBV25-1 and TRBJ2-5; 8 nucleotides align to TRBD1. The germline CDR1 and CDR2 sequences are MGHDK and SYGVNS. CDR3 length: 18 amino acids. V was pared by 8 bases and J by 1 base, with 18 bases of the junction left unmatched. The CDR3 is CASSPMSRQGNIQETQYF. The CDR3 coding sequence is TGTGCCAGCTCACCAATGTCGCGACAGGGGAATATCCAAGAGACCCAGTACTTC.

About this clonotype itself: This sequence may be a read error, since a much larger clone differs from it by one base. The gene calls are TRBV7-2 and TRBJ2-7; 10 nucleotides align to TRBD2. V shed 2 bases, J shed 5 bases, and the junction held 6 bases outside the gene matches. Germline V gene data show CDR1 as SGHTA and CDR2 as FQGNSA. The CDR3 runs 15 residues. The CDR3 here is CASSLQRGGPNEQYF. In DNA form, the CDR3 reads TGTGCCAGCAGCTTACAGCGGGGGGGCCCCAACGAGCAGTACTTC. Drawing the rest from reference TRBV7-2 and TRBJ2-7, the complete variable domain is GAGVSQSPSNKVTEKGKDVELRCDPISGHTALYWYRQSLGQGLEFLIYFQGNSAPDKSGLPSDRFSAERTGGSVSTLTIQRTQQEDSAVYLCASSLQRGGPNEQYFGPGTRLTVT.

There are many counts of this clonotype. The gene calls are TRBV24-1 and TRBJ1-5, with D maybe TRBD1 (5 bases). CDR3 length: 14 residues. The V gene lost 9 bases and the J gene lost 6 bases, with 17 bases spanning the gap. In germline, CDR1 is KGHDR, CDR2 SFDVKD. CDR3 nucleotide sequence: TGTGCCACCGGAGACCAAGGGGACGGTCAGCCCCAGCATTTT. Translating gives CATGDQGDGQPQHF.

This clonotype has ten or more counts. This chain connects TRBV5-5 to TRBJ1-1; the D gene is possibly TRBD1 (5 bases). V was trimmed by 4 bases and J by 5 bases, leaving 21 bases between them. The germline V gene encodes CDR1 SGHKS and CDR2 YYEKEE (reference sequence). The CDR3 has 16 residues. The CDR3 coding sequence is TGTGCCAGCAGCCCTGGGGGATTGCGCTTTAGGACTGAAGCTTTCTTT. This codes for CASSPGGLRFRTEAFF.

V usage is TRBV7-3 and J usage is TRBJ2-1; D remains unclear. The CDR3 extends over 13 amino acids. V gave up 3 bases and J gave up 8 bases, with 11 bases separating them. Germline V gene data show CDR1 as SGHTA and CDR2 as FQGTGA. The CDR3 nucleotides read TGTGCCAGCAGCTTGAGACCACGGGATGAGCAGTTCTTC. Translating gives CASSLRPRDEQFF.

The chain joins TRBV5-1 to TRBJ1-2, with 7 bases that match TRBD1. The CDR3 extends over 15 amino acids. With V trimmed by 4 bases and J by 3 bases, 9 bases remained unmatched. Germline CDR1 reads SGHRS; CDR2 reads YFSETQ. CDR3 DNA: TGCGCCAGCAGCCCGGAGACAGGGCCTGACTATGGCTACACCTTC. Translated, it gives CASSPETGPDYGYTF.

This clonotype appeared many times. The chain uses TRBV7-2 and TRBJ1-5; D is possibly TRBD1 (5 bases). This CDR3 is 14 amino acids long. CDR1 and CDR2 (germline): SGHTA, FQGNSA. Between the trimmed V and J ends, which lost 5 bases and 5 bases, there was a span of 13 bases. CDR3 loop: CASSKTASDQPQHF. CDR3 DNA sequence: TGTGCCAGCAGCAAGACAGCTAGTGATCAGCCCCAGCATTTT.

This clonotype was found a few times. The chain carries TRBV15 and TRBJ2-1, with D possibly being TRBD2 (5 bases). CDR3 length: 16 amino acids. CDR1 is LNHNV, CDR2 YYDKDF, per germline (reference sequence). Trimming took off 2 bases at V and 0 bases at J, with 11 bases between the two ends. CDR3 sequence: CATSRLRDTSYNEQFF. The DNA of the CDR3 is TGTGCCACCAGCAGACTTCGGGATACCTCCTACAATGAGCAGTTCTTC.

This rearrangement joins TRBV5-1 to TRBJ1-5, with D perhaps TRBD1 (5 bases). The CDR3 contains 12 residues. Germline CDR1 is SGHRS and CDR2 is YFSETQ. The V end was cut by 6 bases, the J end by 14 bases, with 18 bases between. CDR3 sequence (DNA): TGCGCCAGCAAGGCTAGCGGGGCTTACGAGCATTTT. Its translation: CASKASGAYEHF.

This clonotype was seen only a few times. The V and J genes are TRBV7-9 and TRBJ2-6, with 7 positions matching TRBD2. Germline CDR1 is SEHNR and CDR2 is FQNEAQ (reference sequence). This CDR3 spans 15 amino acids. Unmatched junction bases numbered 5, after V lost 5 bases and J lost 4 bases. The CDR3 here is CASSPGGLGANVLTF. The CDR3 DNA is TGTGCCAGCAGCCCCGGGGGACTAGGGGCCAACGTCCTGACTTTC.

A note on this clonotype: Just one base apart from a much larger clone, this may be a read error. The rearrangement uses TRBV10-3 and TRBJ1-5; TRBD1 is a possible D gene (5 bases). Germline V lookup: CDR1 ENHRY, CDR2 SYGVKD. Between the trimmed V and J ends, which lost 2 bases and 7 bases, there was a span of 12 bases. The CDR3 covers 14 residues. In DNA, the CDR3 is TGTGCCATCAGTGAGAGTGGTAGGGACCAGCCCCAGCATTTT. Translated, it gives CAISESGRDQPQHF.

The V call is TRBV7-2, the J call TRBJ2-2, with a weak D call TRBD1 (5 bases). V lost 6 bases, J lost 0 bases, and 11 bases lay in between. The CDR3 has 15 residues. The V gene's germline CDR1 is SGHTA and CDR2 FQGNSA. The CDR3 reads CASSATGTNTGELFF. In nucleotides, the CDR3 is TGTGCCAGCAGTGCTACAGGAACGAACACCGGGGAGCTGTTTTTT.

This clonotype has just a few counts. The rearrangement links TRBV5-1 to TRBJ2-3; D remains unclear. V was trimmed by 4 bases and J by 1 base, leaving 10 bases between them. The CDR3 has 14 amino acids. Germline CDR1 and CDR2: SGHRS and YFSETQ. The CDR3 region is CASSPGIGTDTQYF. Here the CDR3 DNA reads TGCGCCAGCAGCCCCGGAATTGGCACAGATACGCAGTATTTT.

The CDR3 here is CASAGRTSGRNNTGELFF. CDR3 DNA: TGTGCTAGTGCAGGACGGACTAGCGGGAGGAATAACACCGGGGAGCTGTTTTTT. The V call is TRBV12-5, the J call TRBJ2-2; 14 bases line up with TRBD2. The V gene's germline CDR1 is LGHNT and CDR2 FRNRAP. V lost 7 bases to trimming and J lost 2 bases; unmatched junction nucleotides: 9. The CDR3 is made up of 18 amino acids. Looking up the rest from reference TRBV12-5 and TRBJ2-2 gives the full variable domain: DARVTQTPRHKVTEMGQEVTMRCQPILGHNTVFWYRQTMMQGLELLAYFRNRAPLDDSGMPKDRFSAEMPDATLATLKIQPSEPRDSAVYFCASAGRTSGRNNTGELFFGEGSRLTVL.